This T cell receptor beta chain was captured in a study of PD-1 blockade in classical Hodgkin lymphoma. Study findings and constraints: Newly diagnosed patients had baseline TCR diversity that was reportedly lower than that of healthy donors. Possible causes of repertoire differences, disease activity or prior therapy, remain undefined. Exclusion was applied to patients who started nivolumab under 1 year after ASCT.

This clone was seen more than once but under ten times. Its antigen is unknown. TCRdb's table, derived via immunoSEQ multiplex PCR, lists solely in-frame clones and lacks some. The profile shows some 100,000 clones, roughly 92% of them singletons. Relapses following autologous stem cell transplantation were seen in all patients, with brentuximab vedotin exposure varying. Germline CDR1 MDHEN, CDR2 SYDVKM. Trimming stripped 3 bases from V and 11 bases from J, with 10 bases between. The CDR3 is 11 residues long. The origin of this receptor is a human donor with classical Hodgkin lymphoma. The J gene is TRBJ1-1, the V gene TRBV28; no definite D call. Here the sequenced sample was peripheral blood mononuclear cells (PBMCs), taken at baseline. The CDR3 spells CASSFGYRAFF. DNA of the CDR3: TGTGCCAGCAGTTTTGGGTATCGGGCTTTCTTT.